The present entry profiles one T cell receptor (beta chain) with its context. This entry belongs to a study of T cell responses to AZD1222 COVID-19 vaccine. Repertoires were generated with immunoSEQ multiplex PCR, while TCRdb's copy carries only in-frame clones and drops some. This sample has roughly 80,000 clones, with around 90% found just once. Deletions cut 1 base from V and 6 bases from J, with 4 bases between. This CDR3 contains 12 residues. Sequencing was performed on peripheral blood, taken 28 days after the second AZD1222 dose. The sequence came from an adult who received the AZD1222 COVID-19 vaccine. This sequence joins TRBV12-3 or TRBV12-4 and TRBJ1-5; D gene ambiguous. The CDR3 DNA sequence: TGTGCCAGCAGTTTAGAGGCTCAGCCCCAGCATTTT. Its protein is CASSLEAQPQHF.